This T cell receptor beta chain was identified during a study of read filtering for tumor transcriptome and immune sequencing. Study-level findings and limits: In IR-seq, single-read clonotypes were about 80% of clonotypes but about 3.5% of reads.

This library used roughly 400 ng RNA and molecular barcoded adaptors spanning alpha/delta and beta/gamma chains. TCRdb ran MiXCR on the reads and lists one entry per CDR3 protein. The table includes some 120,000 distinct CDR3 sequences, over 10% detected once. In germline, CDR1 is MDHEN, CDR2 SYDVKM. V lost 6 bases and J lost 0; bases outside the gene matches: 7. The CDR3 consists of 18 residues. The sample holds many counts of this clonotype. The antigen remains undetermined. The clonotype originates from a donor older than 35 with multiple myeloma. The chain carries TRBV28 and TRBJ2-1, with 14 bases identical to TRBD2. Sequencing was carried out using a population of CD138-negative cells sorted from bone marrow. Here the CDR3 reads CASSPAGTSGGSYNEQFF. The CDR3 DNA reads TGTGCCAGCAGCCCGGCTGGGACTAGCGGGGGCTCCTACAATGAGCAGTTCTTC.